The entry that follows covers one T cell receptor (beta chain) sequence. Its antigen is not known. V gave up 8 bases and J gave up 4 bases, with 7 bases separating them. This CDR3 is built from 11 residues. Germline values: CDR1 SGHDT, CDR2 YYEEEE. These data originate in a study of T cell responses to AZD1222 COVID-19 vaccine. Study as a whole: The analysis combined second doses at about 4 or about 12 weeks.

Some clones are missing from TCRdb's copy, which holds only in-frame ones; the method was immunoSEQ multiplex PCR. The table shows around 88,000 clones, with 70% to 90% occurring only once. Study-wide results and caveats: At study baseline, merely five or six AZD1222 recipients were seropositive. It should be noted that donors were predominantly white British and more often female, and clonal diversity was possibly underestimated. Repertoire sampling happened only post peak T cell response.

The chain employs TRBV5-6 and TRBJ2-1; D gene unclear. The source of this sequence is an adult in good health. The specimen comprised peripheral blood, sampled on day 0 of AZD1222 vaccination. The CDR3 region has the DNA TGTGCCAGTTTAAGTTACAATGAGCAGTTCTTC. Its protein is CASLSYNEQFF.